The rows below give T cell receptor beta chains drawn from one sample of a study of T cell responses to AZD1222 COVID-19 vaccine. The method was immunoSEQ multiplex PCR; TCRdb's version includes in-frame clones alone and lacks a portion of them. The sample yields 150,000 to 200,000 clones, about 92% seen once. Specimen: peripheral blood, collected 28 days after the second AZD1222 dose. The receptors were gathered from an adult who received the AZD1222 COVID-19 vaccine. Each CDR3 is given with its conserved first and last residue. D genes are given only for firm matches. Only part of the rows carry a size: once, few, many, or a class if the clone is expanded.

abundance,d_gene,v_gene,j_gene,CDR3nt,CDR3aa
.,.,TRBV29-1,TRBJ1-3,TGCAGCGTTGTGATCGAAAGCTCTGGAAACACCATATATTTT,CSVVIESSGNTIYF
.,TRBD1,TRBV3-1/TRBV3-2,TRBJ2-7,TGTGCCAGCAGCCAAGGATGGGACAGAGACTACGAGCAGTACTTC,CASSQGWDRDYEQYF
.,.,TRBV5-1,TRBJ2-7,TGCGCCAGCAGCTTGGAGGGCTCCTCCTACGAGCAGTACTTC,CASSLEGSSYEQYF
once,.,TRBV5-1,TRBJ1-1,TGCGCCAGCAGTGGGGGTTTTGAAGCTTTCTTT,CASSGGFEAFF
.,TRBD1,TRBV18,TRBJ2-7,TGTGCCAGCTCACCACCTAGTACAGGGGGCGGCTACGAGCAGTACTTC,CASSPPSTGGGYEQYF
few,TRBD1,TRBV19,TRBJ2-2,TGTGCCAGTAGCAGGACAGGGCCCACCGGGGAGCTGTTTTTT,CASSRTGPTGELFF
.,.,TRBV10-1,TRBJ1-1,TGCGCCAGCAGTGATCTCAACTCTCAACCTTTCTTT,CASSDLNSQPFF
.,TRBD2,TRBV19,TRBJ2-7,TGTGCCAGTAGCCACCTAGCCAGCGGGAGCTACGAGCAGTACTTC,CASSHLASGSYEQYF
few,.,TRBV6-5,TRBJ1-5,TGTGCCAGCAGTTTCGGGGGCGCCGGTCAGCCCCAGCATTTT,CASSFGGAGQPQHF
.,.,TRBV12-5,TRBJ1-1,TGTGCTAGTGGTTACGGACCTGAAGCTTTCTTT,CASGYGPEAFF
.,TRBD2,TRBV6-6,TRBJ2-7,TGTGCCAGCAGGGCGGGGGGGCCCTACGAGCAGTACTTC,CASRAGGPYEQYF
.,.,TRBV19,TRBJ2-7,TGTGCCAGTAGTATAGGGGGATACTTTTCCTACGAGCAGTACTTC,CASSIGGYFSYEQYF
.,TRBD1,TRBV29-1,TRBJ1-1,TGCAGCGCAGATCGGGGGACAGGGTACACTGAAGCTTTCTTT,CSADRGTGYTEAFF
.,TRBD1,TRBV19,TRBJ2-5,TGTGCCAGTACCTCCGGGACAGGGGGCAAAAGAGAGACCCAGTACTTC,CASTSGTGGKRETQYF
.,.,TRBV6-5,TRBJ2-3,TGTGCCAGCAGTTACTCGAAGGGGGGAGATACGCAGTATTTT,CASSYSKGGDTQYF
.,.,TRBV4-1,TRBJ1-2,TGCGCCAGCAGCCAAGACCTAGGGCACTATGGCTACACCTTC,CASSQDLGHYGYTF
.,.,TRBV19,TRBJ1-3,TGTGCCAGTAGTATATATGGCCGCTCTGGAAACACCATATATTTT,CASSIYGRSGNTIYF